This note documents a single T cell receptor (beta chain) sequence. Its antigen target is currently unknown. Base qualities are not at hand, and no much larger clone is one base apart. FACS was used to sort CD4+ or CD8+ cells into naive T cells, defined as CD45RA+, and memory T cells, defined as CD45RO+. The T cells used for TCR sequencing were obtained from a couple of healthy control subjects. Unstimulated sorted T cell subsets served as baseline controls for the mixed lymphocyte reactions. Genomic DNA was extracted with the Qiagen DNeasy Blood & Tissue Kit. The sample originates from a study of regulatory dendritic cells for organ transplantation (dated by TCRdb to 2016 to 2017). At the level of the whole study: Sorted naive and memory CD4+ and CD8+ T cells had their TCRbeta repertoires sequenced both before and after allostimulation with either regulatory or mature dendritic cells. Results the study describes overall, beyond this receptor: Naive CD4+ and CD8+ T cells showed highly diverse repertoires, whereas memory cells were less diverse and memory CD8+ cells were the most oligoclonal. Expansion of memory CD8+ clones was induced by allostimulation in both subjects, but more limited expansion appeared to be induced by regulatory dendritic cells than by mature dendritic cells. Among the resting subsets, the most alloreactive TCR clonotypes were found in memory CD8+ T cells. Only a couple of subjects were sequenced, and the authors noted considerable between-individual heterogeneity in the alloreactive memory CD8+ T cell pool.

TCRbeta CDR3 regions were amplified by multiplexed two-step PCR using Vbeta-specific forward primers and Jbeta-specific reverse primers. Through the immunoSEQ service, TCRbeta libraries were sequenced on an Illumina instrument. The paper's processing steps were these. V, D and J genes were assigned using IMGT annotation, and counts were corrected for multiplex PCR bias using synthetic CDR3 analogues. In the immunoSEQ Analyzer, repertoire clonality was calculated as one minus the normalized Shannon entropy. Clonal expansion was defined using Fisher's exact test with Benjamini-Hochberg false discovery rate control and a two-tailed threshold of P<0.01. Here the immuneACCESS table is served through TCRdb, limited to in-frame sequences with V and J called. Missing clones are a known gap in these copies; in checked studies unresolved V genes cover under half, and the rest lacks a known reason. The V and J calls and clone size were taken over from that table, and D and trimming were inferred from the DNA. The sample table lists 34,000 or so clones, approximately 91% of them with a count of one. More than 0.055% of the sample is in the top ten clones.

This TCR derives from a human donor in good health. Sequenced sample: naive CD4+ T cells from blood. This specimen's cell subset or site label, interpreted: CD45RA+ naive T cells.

The CDR3 protein sequence reads: CASGLVPAGNTEAFF. The base sequence is TGTGCTAGTGGTTTGGTACCGGCAGGGAACACTGAAGCTTTCTTT. The chain is made from TRBV12-5 and TRBJ1-1; the D gene lacks a confident call. Relative to germline, V is 0 bases shorter and J is 1 base shorter, with 9 bases between their ends. The CDR3 numbers 15 residues from cysteine through phenylalanine. Just CDR3 DNA is preserved here, 45 bases in frame from base 1. Taken from the germline V gene, the CDR1 and CDR2 loops are LGHNT and FRNRAP.